The present TCR beta chain was sequenced within a study of cytomegalovirus exposure and HLA in healthy donors. Only a few counts were recorded for this clone. Its matching antigen is unknown. This CDR3 spans 14 amino acids. V was cut by 8 bases and J by 4 bases, with 17 bases left in between. Germline V gene sequence: CDR1 MNHEY, CDR2 SMNVEV (reference sequence). 60 Vbeta and 13 Jbeta primers were used in PCR. Only in-frame clones appear in the TCRdb table, and some are missing; sequencing was by immunoSEQ multiplex PCR. In the table there are over 85,000 clones, about 73% of which are singletons. Study results and limitations: Most TCRs appeared rarely, but some public TCRs recurred in many donors. TCR beta V- and J-gene trimming, according to a later analysis, was linked to a missense DCLRE1C variant. Productive status was seen about 87% or about 30% of the time for most TCR beta V segments in an earlier analysis.

This receptor was identified in a woman aged 25 to 39 in good health and CMV-seronegative. The V and J genes are TRBV27 and TRBJ1-2; a possible D gene is TRBD1 (5 bases). Specimen: PBMCs. This CDR3 is CASRQAQASYGYTF. The CDR3 nucleotides read TGTGCCAGCCGCCAGGCACAGGCGAGCTATGGCTACACCTTC.